The T cell receptor (beta chain) under discussion was sequenced for a study of T cell responses to AZD1222 COVID-19 vaccine. General study points: Clonal diversity was possibly underestimated; the donors were predominantly white British and more often female.

About this clone itself: Its specificity is unknown.

The CDR3 sequence is 11 residues long. CDR1 is MDHEN, CDR2 SYDVKM, per germline. The ends lost 5 bases at V and 7 bases at J; junction bases unmatched: 0. The method was immunoSEQ multiplex PCR; TCRdb's version includes in-frame clones alone and lacks a portion of them. Among roughly 70,000 clones listed, less than 85% were seen once. The chain links TRBV28 to TRBJ1-2; 8 positions agree with TRBD1. The TCR originated in an adult in good health. The input for sequencing was peripheral blood, taken on day 0 of AZD1222 vaccination. The CDR3 nucleotides are TGTGCCAGCAGTGACAGGGGTGGCTACACCTTC. Residues: CASSDRGGYTF.